This record covers a single T cell receptor (beta chain). This clonotype has a handful of counts. The clone's antigen remains unknown. Per-base qualities were not stored, and no clone one base away is much larger. Cut back by 7 bases and 1 base, the V and J ends lie 16 bases apart. From cysteine to phenylalanine, the CDR3 is 15 amino acids long. Only the CDR3 part of the read is kept: 45 bases, read in frame from the first base. CDR1 and CDR2 are read off the germline V gene as MNHEY and SVGAGI. These data originate in a study of post-analysis software for immune sequencing data (dated by TCRdb to the mid-2010s). Study-wide context: Recorded disease courses included relapsing-remitting, secondary progressive and progressive-relapsing multiple sclerosis, with some patients lacking subtype annotation. A subset of samples was prepared in parallel using single-end sample barcoding, then pooled and co-amplified after Illumina adapter ligation. Patient repertoires were compared against roughly 10 previously published healthy control repertoires from donors aged about 6 to 28 years.

To demonstrate the VDJtools post-analysis software, TCR beta repertoires were profiled from the peripheral blood of about 13 young patients with multiple sclerosis. The multiple sclerosis patients were children and adolescents between roughly 6 and 16 years of age. Library method: PCR. TCRdb shows the sequencer as Illumina HiSeq 2500. Unique molecular identifiers were incorporated into TCR beta cDNA libraries to reduce PCR and sequencing biases. Roughly 500,000 cDNA molecules were obtained for every 1 to 10 million input T cells, so each molecule roughly corresponded to one T cell. The patient libraries were prepared and sequenced with the same protocol used for the earlier healthy control dataset. Samples belonging to the same batch were prepared together, multiplexed and sequenced on a shared HiSeq lane. As for the authors' bioinformatics: Raw barcoded reads were processed with MIGEC, discarding single-read molecular identifier groups before consensus assembly and CDR3 extraction. VDJtools was used for post-analysis of the clonotype tables, with diversity normalized by down-sampling every dataset to the smallest sample size. In repertoire overlap clustering, CDR3 amino acid sequences, but not nucleotide sequences, were matched to correct batch-related cross-sample contamination. TCRdb's own reprocessing of the public reads used fastp at Q25 and MiXCR and kept productive beta chains. Each entry is one CDR3 protein sequence, shown with its most common DNA and genes. The authors' filters were not applied to this entry. In this sample the table shows 650,000 to 900,000 distinct CDR3 sequences, 46% of which occur a single time. The top ten constitute roughly 4.5% of the sample.

Here is what the overall study found, with its caveats: Direct clustering with F measure revealed strong co-clustering of samples prepared in the same batch, which led to a batch-effect correction. Significantly lower normalized Chao1 diversity was found in multiple sclerosis patients than in controls, suggesting substantial peripheral T-cell clonal expansion. The multiple sclerosis patient group was slightly younger than the control group. Patients showed significantly higher frequencies than controls for a handful of TRBV segments, among them TRBV5-6, TRBV5-1 and TRBV20-1.

The sample comprised blood. The chain was built from TRBV6-5 and TRBJ2-5; TRBD2 is a weak D gene call, 5 bases matching. The TCR sequence derives from a girl aged 10 to 17 with multiple sclerosis. The nucleotide sequence is given as TGTGCCAGCACCAGAGGGTTGGGTTCCCAAGAGACCCAGTACTTC. Translated, it gives CASTRGLGSQETQYF.